Listed here are 28 T cell receptor beta chains from one sample, sequenced in a study of cytomegalovirus exposure and HLA in healthy donors. Sequenced by immunoSEQ multiplex PCR; TCRdb stores in-frame clones only, minus some. The profile covers more than 110,000 clones, with approximately 94% appearing a single time and about 1.7% taken by the ten largest. Sequencing input: PBMCs. These receptors all come from a man younger than 35 in good health and CMV-seropositive.

This chain connects TRBV2 to TRBJ1-5, with 8 bases aligning to TRBD1. The CDR3 totals 14 residues. J lost 5 bases, V lost 4 bases, and 4 bases had no gene match. From germline, CDR1 is SNHLY and CDR2 FYNNEI. CDR3: CASSATGGDQPQHF. CDR3 DNA sequence: TGTGCCAGCAGTGCAACAGGGGGTGATCAGCCCCAGCATTTT.

CDR3 nucleotide sequence: TGCAGTGCTAGTCGGACTGAAGCTTTCTTT. It is translated as CSASRTEAFF. The V and J genes are TRBV20-1 and TRBJ1-1; unclear D gene. Between the trimmed V and J ends, which lost 3 bases and 5 bases, there was a span of 4 bases. This CDR3 comprises 10 residues. Germline loops: CDR1 DFQATT, CDR2 SNEGSKA (reference sequence).

The DNA for the CDR3 is TGTGCCAGCAGCTTGGGGCAGGGGCAATATGGCTACACCTTC. Translating it yields CASSLGQGQYGYTF. J is TRBJ1-2 and V is TRBV5-6, with D possibly matching TRBD1 (6 bases). The CDR3 extends over 14 amino acids. CDR1 and CDR2 from the germline V gene are SGHDT and YYEEEE. With 0 bases removed from V and 5 bases from J, the gap between germline ends came to 11 bases.

This rearrangement joins TRBV28 to TRBJ2-7; D possibly corresponds to TRBD1 (6 bases). Germline V gene sequence: CDR1 MDHEN, CDR2 SYDVKM. This CDR3 contains 11 residues. This CDR3 is CTVGASYEQYF. DNA of the CDR3: TGTACCGTGGGGGCCTCCTACGAGCAGTACTTC.

The V and J genes are TRBV30 and TRBJ2-5; a possible D gene is TRBD1 (6 bases). Between the trimmed V and J ends, which lost 0 bases and 5 bases, there was a span of 22 bases. The CDR3 is 17 residues long. CDR1 and CDR2 from the germline V gene are GTSNPN and SVGIG (reference sequence). The CDR3: CAWSVRSTGSTGETQYF. CDR3 bases: TGTGCCTGGAGTGTACGCAGTACAGGGTCCACCGGGGAGACCCAGTACTTC.

The sample holds one count of this clone. V and J are TRBV30 and TRBJ1-1; the D is unclear. Germline lookup yields CDR1 GTSNPN and CDR2 SVGIG (reference sequence). V was trimmed by 5 bases and J by 7 bases, leaving 11 bases between them. CDR3 length equals 11 residues. CDR3 in amino acids: CAWGESGEAFF. The CDR3 DNA reads as TGTGCCTGGGGTGAGAGCGGTGAAGCTTTCTTT.

This rearrangement joins TRBV2 to TRBJ2-7; TRBD1 agrees at 9 bases. The J segment lost 0 bases and the V segment lost 4 bases, leaving 7 bases of the junction unmatched. CDR3 length: 16 amino acids. CDR1 is SNHLY and CDR2 is FYNNEI in the germline V gene. The CDR3 here is CASSAPGTGSSYEQYF. The CDR3 region has the DNA TGTGCCAGCAGTGCCCCCGGGACAGGGAGCTCCTACGAGCAGTACTTC.

This clone was counted many times. Other DNA sequences in this sample translate to the same CDR3. The gene calls are TRBV19 and TRBJ2-7, with TRBD2 matching over 8 bases. CDR1 and CDR2 (germline): LNHDA, SQIVND (reference sequence). This CDR3 is 15 amino acids long. The junction had 10 bases not matched to a gene; V was cut back by 3 bases and J by 6 bases. DNA for the CDR3: TGTGCCAGTAGTATCTCAAGCGGGAGACCCGGCGAGCAGTACTTC. This translates into CASSISSGRPGEQYF.

The rearrangement joins TRBV28 to TRBJ1-1, with a tentative D call TRBD1 (5 bases). The V gene lost 11 bases and the J gene lost 5 bases, with 9 bases spanning the gap. CDR3 size: 10 residues. Germline lookup yields CDR1 MDHEN and CDR2 SYDVKM. The CDR3 region has the DNA TGTGCCGTTCGGGGGACTGAAGCTTTCTTT. This codes for CAVRGTEAFF.

The chain has TRBV6-6 and TRBJ2-1, with 9 bases fitting TRBD1. The length of the CDR3 is 14 residues. V shed 3 bases, J shed 6 bases, and the junction held 3 bases outside the gene matches. The germline V gene encodes CDR1 MNHNY and CDR2 SVGAGI (reference sequence). The CDR3 sequence is CASSYRDRVNEQFF. CDR3 nucleotides: TGTGCCAGCAGTTATCGGGACAGGGTCAATGAGCAGTTCTTC.

As DNA, the CDR3 is TGCAGCGTCGAAAGGGACAGGGAGGGCCCTAACTATGGCTACACCTTC. It is translated as CSVERDREGPNYGYTF. The chain uses TRBV29-1 and TRBJ1-2; TRBD1 agrees at 9 bases. In germline, CDR1 is SQVTM, CDR2 ANQGSEA. CDR3 length equals 16 residues. Trimming took 6 bases from V and 0 from J; bases not matched to a gene: 11. Complete variable domain (other parts from reference TRBV29-1 and TRBJ1-2): SAVISQKPSRDICQRGTSLTIQCQVDSQVTMMFWYRQQPGQSLTLIATANQGSEATYESGFVIDKFPISRPNLTFSTLTVSNMSPEDSSIYLCSVERDREGPNYGYTFGSGTRLTVV.

The chain links TRBV6-5 to TRBJ2-7, with D tentatively TRBD2 (5 bases). The CDR3 has 15 residues. The ends were cut back, 5 bases at V and 0 bases at J, with 14 bases in the middle. Germline loops: CDR1 MNHEY, CDR2 SVGAGI. The CDR3 DNA is TGTGCCAGCAGTCCGCGAGGGAGTCCCTCCTACGAGCAGTACTTC. Translated, it gives CASSPRGSPSYEQYF.

The chain carries TRBV18 and TRBJ2-1; D is perhaps TRBD1 (5 bases). Trimming pared 6 bases from V and 0 bases from J, leaving 9 bases between. This CDR3 has 14 residues. Germline V gene sequence: CDR1 KGHSH, CDR2 LQKENI. The CDR3 region is CASSSDSSYNEQFF. CDR3 coding DNA: TGTGCCAGCTCCAGCGACAGCTCCTACAATGAGCAGTTCTTC.

The rearrangement joins TRBV5-4 to TRBJ2-7; maybe TRBD1 (6 bases). This CDR3 comprises 15 residues. Germline CDR1 and CDR2: SGHNT and YYREEE (reference sequence). Trimming stripped 2 bases from V and 3 bases from J, with 15 bases between. CDR3 DNA sequence: TGTGCCAGCAGCTTCCAGGGGACATCCATCTACGAGCAGTACTTC. Translation: CASSFQGTSIYEQYF.

This rearrangement joins TRBV18 to TRBJ1-1; the match to TRBD1 covers 12 bases. From germline, CDR1 is KGHSH and CDR2 LQKENI. Trimming removed 8 bases from V and 4 bases from J; junction bases left unmatched: 5. The CDR3 sequence is 14 residues long. CDR3: CASQGDRGPTEAFF. The CDR3 DNA follows: TGTGCCAGCCAGGGGGACAGGGGGCCCACTGAAGCTTTCTTT.

This clone has just a few counts. This chain links TRBV7-8 with TRBJ1-2; weak D call: TRBD1 (5 bases). Germline assignment: CDR1 SGHVS and CDR2 FQNEAQ. This CDR3 has 14 amino acids. Trimming stripped 5 bases from V and 8 bases from J, with 18 bases between. In DNA form, the CDR3 reads TGTGCCAGCAGCCCAGAGGTGGGGGGGGACGGCTACACCTTC. Translation: CASSPEVGGDGYTF.

This clone was picked up a small number of times. The V and J genes are TRBV18 and TRBJ2-7; possible D gene TRBD1, 7 bases. CDR1 KGHSH and CDR2 LQKENI come from the germline V gene. The length of the CDR3 is 15 residues. Trimming took off 3 bases at V and 1 base at J, with 13 bases between the two ends. CDR3 sequence (DNA): TGTGCCAGCTCACCCGGCGCAGGGGGGTCCTACGAGCAGTACTTC. Its translation: CASSPGAGGSYEQYF.

The V gene is TRBV11-3, the J gene TRBJ2-3, with D tentatively TRBD1 (5 bases). The CDR3 totals 13 residues. Germline V gene data show CDR1 as SGHNT and CDR2 as YENEEA. Trimming left V 1 base short and J 5 bases short, with 7 bases between. CDR3 bases: TGTGCCAGCAGCTTAGGCGACAGAGATACGCAGTATTTT. Residues: CASSLGDRDTQYF. Full variable domain (remainder filled in from reference TRBV11-3 and TRBJ2-3): EAGVVQSPRYKIIEKKQPVAFWCNPISGHNTLYWYLQNLGQGPELLIRYENEEAVDDSQLPKDRFSAERLKGVDSTLKIQPAELGDSAVYLCASSLGDRDTQYFGPGTRLTVL.

The V gene is TRBV29-1, the J gene TRBJ1-1; TRBD1 aligns across 8 bases. V gave up 4 bases and J gave up 6 bases; unmatched junction bases: 4. Germline V CDR1 and CDR2: SQVTM, ANQGSEA. This CDR3 region has 12 residues. The CDR3 nucleotides read TGCAGCGTTGGACAGGGGTGGGCTGAAGCTTTCTTT. This encodes CSVGQGWAEAFF.

CDR3 sequence (DNA): TGTGCCTGGGTCAGGGAGGGCACTGAAGCTTTCTTT. This codes for CAWVREGTEAFF. This chain links TRBV30 with TRBJ1-1, with D possibly TRBD1 on 5 matching bases. V lost 5 bases to trimming and J lost 4 bases, with 11 bases between them. The length of the CDR3 is 12 residues. CDR1 is GTSNPN and CDR2 is SVGIG in the germline V gene (reference sequence).

The table lists this clone with a count of one. The chain links TRBV28 to TRBJ2-7; 10 bases agree with TRBD1. Germline V gene sequence: CDR1 MDHEN, CDR2 SYDVKM. This CDR3 has 17 residues. Losses at the gene ends were 1 base for V and 4 bases for J; bases not matched to a gene: 10. The CDR3 is CASSLYTRQGARYEQYF. CDR3 coding DNA: TGTGCCAGCAGTTTATATACTAGACAGGGGGCGCGGTACGAGCAGTACTTC.

This sequence joins TRBV4-2 and TRBJ2-3, with 10 bases matching TRBD2. The length of the CDR3 is 17 residues. The V gene's germline CDR1 is LGHNA and CDR2 YNFKEQ. V was pared by 0 bases and J by 2 bases, with 5 bases of the junction left unmatched. CDR3 nucleotide sequence: TGTGCCAGCAGCCAAGAGCTCCTAGCGGGAGTCACAGATACGCAGTATTTT. It codes for CASSQELLAGVTDTQYF.

As to this clone: An end of the junction differs from the germline gene, which may be a read error. The V gene is TRBV27, the J gene TRBJ1-1, with D maybe TRBD1 (5 bases). The germline gives CDR1 MNHEY, CDR2 SMNVEV (reference sequence). The CDR3 sequence is 15 residues long. The CDR3 DNA follows: TGTGCCAGCAGGTTATTTGAGGAAAGGGGCTCTGAAGCTTTCTTT. Protein: CASRLFEERGSEAFF.

This chain's CDR3 is CAISVRGSGSSGEQYF. CDR3 DNA sequence: TGTGCCATCAGTGTTAGAGGTAGCGGGAGTTCAGGTGAGCAGTACTTC. This rearrangement joins TRBV10-3 to TRBJ2-7, with 9 bases lining up with TRBD2. Unmatched junction bases numbered 14, after V lost 4 bases and J lost 7 bases. Germline CDR1 reads ENHRY; CDR2 reads SYGVKD. The CDR3 is made up of 16 amino acids.

The V call is TRBV6-6, the J call TRBJ2-2; 10 nucleotides line up with TRBD2. V lost 2 bases to trimming and J lost 3 bases; unmatched junction nucleotides: 3. This CDR3 comprises 16 residues. CDR1 is MNHNY and CDR2 is SVGAGI in the germline V gene (reference sequence). CDR3 loop: CASSYASGRDTGELFF. The CDR3 DNA follows: TGTGCCAGCAGTTACGCCAGCGGGAGGGACACCGGGGAGCTGTTTTTT.

The CDR3 DNA sequence: TGTGCCAGCAGTTTATCCCCTTTAGGGGGTAACTATGGCTACACCTTC. Translation: CASSLSPLGGNYGYTF. The chain uses TRBV27 and TRBJ1-2, with D possibly matching TRBD1 (6 bases). CDR1 and CDR2 (germline): MNHEY, SMNVEV (reference sequence). Trimming pared 0 bases from V and 1 base from J, leaving 12 bases between. This CDR3 is 16 amino acids long.

The chain carries TRBV5-4 and TRBJ2-1; 7 positions agree with TRBD2. The ends lost 0 bases at V and 5 bases at J; junction bases unmatched: 8. Germline-derived CDR1 and CDR2 are SGHNT and YYREEE (reference sequence). This CDR3 region has 16 residues. The CDR3 region is CASSLVYTGGNNEQFF. The CDR3 nucleotides read TGTGCCAGCAGCTTGGTATACACGGGAGGCAACAATGAGCAGTTCTTC.

The chain joins TRBV27 to TRBJ2-6, with D maybe TRBD1 (5 bases). The V end lost 6 bases, the J end lost 1 base, and 25 bases lay between the germline ends. Germline V lookup: CDR1 MNHEY, CDR2 SMNVEV (reference sequence). The CDR3 runs 20 residues. Here the CDR3 reads CASRDSFLSNSISGANVLTF. CDR3 DNA: TGTGCCAGCAGAGACAGTTTCCTATCAAACTCTATTTCTGGGGCCAACGTCCTGACTTTC.